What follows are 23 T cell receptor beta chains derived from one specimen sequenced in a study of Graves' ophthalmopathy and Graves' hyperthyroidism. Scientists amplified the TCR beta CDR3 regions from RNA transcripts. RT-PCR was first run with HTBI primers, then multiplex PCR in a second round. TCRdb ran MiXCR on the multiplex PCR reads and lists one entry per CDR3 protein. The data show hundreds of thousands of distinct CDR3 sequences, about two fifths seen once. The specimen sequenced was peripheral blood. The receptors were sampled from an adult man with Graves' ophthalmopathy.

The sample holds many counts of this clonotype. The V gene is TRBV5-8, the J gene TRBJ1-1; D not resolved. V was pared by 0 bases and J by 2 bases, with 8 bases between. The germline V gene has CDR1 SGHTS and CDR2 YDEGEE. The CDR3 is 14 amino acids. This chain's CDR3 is CASSLAWGNTEAFF. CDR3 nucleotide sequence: TGTGCCAGCAGCTTGGCTTGGGGAAACACTGAAGCTTTCTTT.

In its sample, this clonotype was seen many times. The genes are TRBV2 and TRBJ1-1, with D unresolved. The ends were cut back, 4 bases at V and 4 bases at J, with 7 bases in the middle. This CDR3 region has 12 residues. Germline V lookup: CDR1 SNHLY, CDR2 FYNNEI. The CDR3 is CASSAPGTEAFF. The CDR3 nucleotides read TGTGCCAGCAGTGCCCCGGGCACTGAAGCTTTCTTT.

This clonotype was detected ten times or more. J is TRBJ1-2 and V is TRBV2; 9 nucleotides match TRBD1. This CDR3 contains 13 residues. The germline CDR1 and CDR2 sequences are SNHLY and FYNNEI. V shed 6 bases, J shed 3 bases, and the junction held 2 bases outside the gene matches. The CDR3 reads CASRGQGYYGYTF. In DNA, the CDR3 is TGTGCCAGCAGGGGACAGGGATACTATGGCTACACCTTC.

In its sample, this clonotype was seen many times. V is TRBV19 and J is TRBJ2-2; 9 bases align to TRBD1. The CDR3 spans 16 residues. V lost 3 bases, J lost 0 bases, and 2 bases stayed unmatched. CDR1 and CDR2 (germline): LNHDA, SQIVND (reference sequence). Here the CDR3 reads CASSIGTGSNTGELFF. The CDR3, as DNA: TGTGCCAGTAGTATTGGGACAGGGTCGAACACCGGGGAGCTGTTTTTT.

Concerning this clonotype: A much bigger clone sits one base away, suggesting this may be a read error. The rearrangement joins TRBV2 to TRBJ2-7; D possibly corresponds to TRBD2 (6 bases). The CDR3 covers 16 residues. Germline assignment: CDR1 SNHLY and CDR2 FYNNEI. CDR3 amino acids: CASSVEGTVSSYELYF. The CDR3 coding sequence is TGTGCCAGCAGTGTGGAGGGGACGGTGAGCTCCTACGAGCTGTACTTC.

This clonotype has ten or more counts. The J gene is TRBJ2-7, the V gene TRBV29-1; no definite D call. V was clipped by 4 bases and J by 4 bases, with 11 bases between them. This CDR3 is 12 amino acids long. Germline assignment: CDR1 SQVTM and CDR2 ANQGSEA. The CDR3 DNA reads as TGCAGCGTTGTGGCGACAAGATACGAGCAGTACTTC. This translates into CSVVATRYEQYF.

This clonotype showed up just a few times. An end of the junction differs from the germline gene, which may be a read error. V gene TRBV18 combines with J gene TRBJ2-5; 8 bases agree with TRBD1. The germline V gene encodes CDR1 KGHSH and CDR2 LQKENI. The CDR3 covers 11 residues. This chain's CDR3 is CASSPGTGLSF. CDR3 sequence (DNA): TGTGCCAGCTCACCTGGGACAGGCCTCAGCTTC.

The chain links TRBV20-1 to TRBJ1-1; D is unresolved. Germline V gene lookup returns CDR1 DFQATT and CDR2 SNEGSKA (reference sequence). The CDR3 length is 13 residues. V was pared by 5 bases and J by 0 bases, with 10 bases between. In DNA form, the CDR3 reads TGCAGTGCTCCAGGCTCTCTGAACACTGAAGCTTTCTTT. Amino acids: CSAPGSLNTEAFF.

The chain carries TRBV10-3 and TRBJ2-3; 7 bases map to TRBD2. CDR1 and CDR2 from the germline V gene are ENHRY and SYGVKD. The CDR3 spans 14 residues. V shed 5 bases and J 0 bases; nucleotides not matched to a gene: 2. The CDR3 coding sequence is TGTGCCATCAGTAATAGCGGGAGCACAGATACGCAGTATTTT. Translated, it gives CAISNSGSTDTQYF.

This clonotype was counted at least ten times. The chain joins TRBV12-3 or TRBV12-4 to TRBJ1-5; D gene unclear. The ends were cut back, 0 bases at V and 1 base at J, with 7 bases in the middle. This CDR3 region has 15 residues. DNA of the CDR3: TGTGCCAGCAGTTTAGCATACGGGAGCAATCAGCCCCAGCATTTT. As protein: CASSLAYGSNQPQHF.

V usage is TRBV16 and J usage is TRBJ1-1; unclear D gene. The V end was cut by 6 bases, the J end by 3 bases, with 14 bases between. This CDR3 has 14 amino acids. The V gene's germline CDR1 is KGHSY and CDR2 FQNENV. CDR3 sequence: CASSPGRLYTEAFF. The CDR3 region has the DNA TGTGCCAGCAGTCCAGGACGGCTATACACTGAAGCTTTCTTT.

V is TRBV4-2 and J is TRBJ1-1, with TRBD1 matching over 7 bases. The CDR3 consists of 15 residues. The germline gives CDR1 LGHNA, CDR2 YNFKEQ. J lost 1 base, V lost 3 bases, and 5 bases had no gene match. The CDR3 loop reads CASSQRGQKNTEAFF. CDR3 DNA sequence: TGTGCCAGCAGCCAGCGGGGACAGAAGAACACTGAAGCTTTCTTT.

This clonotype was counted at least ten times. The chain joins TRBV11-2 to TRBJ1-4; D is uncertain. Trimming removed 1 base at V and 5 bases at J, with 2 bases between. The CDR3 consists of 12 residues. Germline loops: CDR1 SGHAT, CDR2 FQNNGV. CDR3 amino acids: CASSLANEKLFF. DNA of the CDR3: TGTGCCAGCAGCTTAGCAAATGAAAAACTGTTTTTT.

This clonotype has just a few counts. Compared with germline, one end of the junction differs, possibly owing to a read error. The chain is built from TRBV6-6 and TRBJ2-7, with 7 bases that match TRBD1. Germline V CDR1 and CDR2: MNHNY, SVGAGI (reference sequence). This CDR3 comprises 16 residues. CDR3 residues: CASSSRRDSLSYEQYF. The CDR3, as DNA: TGTGCCAGTAGTTCCCGCCGGGACAGTCTTTCCTACGAGCAGTACTTC.

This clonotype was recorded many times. The CDR3: CASSGNNQETQYF. DNA of the CDR3: TGTGCCAGCAGTGGGAACAACCAAGAGACCCAGTACTTC. V and J are TRBV25-1 and TRBJ2-5, with no clear D. Looked up from germline, CDR1 is MGHDK and CDR2 is SYGVNS. This CDR3 spans 13 amino acids. Trimming removed 4 bases from V and 0 bases from J, with 6 bases in between.

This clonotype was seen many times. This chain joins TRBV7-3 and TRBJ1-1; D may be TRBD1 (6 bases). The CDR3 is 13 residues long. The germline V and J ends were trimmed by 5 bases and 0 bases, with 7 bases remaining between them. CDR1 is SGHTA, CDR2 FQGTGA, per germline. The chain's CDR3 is CASSRDMNTEAFF. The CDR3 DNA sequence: TGTGCCAGCAGCCGGGACATGAACACTGAAGCTTTCTTT.

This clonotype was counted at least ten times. This CDR3 reads CASSQDRSGYTF. CDR3 in DNA: TGTGCCAGCAGCCAAGACAGGTCTGGCTACACCTTC. This chain connects TRBV3-1 to TRBJ1-2; D is unclear. Deletions cut 0 bases from V and 7 bases from J, with 6 bases between. CDR1 and CDR2 from the germline V gene are LGHDT and YNNKEL (reference sequence). The CDR3 has 12 residues. Using reference TRBV3-1 and TRBJ1-2 for the parts outside the CDR3, the full variable domain is DTAVSQTPKYLVTQMGNDKSIKCEQNLGHDTMYWYKQDSKKFLKIMFSYNNKELIINETVPNRFSPKSPDKAHLNLHINSLELGDSAVYFCASSQDRSGYTFGSGTRLTVV.

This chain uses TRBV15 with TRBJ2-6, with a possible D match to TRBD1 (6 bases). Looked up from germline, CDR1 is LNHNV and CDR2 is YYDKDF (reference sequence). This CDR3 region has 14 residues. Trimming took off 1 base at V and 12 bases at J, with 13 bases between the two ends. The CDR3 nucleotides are TGTGCCACCAGCAGAGTGCTTGAAGGGGGCGTCCTGACTTTC. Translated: CATSRVLEGGVLTF.

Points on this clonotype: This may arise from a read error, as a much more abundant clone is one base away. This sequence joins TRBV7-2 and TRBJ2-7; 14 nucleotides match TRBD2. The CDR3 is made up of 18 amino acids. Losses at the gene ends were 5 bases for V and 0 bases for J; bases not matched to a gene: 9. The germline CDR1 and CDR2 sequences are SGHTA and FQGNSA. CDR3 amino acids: CASSPGLAGAYSSYEQYV. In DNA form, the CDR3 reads TGTGCCAGCAGCCCGGGACTAGCGGGGGCGTACTCCTCCTACGAGCAGTACGTC.

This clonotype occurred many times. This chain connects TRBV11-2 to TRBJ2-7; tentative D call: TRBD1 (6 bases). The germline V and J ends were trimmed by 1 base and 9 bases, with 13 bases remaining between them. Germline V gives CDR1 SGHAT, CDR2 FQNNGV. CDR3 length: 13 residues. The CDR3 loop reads CASSLGSWGRQYF. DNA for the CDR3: TGTGCCAGCAGCTTAGGGTCCTGGGGGCGGCAGTACTTC.

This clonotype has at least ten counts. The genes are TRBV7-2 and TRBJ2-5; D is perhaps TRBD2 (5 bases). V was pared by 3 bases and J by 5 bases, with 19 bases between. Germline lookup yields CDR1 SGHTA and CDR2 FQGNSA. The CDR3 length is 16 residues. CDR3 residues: CASSFNGLGVAETQYF. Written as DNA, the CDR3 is TGTGCCAGCAGCTTTAATGGGCTCGGGGTTGCGGAGACCCAGTACTTC.

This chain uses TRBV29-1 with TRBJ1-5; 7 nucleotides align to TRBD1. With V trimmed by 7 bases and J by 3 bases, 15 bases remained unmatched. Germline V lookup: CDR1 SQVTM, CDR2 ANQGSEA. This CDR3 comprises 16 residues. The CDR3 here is CSAKLPPGQFNQPQHF. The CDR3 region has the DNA TGCAGCGCCAAACTCCCGCCGGGACAGTTCAATCAGCCCCAGCATTTT.

CDR3 loop: CSVVTAGANVLTF. CDR3 in DNA: TGCAGCGTTGTGACAGCCGGGGCCAACGTCCTGACTTTC. The genes are TRBV29-1 and TRBJ2-6; D might be TRBD1 (5 bases). Germline V gene lookup returns CDR1 SQVTM and CDR2 ANQGSEA. V lost 4 bases and J lost 4, with 8 bases in between. CDR3 size: 13 residues.